This TCR beta chain comes out of a study of control samples from healthy donors and cancer patients (dated by TCRdb to 2018 to 2020). V sheds 1 base and J sheds 2 bases, leaving 8 bases between their ends. There are 15 amino acids in the CDR3, from cysteine to phenylalanine inclusive. Only CDR3 DNA is held: 45 bases, read in frame from base 1. CDR1 MGHRA and CDR2 YSYEKL were looked up in the germline V gene. With regard to this clone: Its antigen target is currently unknown. No quality values exist for individual bases; no much larger clone is one base distant.

The library was made by the immunoSEQ multiplex PCR assay. Held by TCRdb, this immuneACCESS table contains in-frame sequences only and omits some clones. Under half of the omission traces to an unresolved V gene where checked; the cause of the rest is unknown. In this sample the table shows some 100,000 clones, 85% to 90% of which occur a single time. Roughly 1.3% of the sample is held by the ten biggest clonotypes. What was sequenced was blood. The V gene is TRBV4-1 and the J gene is TRBJ1-4, with an unclear D gene assignment. The receptor was isolated from a woman between 45 and 65 years old in good health. The CDR3 region has the sequence CASSQVGGTNEKLFF. In nucleotide form, the sequence is TGCGCCAGCAGCCAAGTGGGAGGGACTAATGAAAAACTGTTTTTT.